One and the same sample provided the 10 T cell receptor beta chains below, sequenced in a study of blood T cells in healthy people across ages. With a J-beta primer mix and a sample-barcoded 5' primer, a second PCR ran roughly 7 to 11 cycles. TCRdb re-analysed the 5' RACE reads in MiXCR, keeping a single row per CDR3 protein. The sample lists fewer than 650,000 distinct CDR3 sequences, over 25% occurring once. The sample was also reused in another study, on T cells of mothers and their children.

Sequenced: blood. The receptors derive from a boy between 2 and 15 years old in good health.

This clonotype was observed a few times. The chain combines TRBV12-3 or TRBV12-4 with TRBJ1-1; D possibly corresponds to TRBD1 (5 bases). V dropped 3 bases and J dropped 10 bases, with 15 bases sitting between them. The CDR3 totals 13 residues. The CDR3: CASSLGGRGAAFF. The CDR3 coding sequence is TGTGCCAGCAGTTTGGGGGGACGGGGAGCAGCTTTCTTT.

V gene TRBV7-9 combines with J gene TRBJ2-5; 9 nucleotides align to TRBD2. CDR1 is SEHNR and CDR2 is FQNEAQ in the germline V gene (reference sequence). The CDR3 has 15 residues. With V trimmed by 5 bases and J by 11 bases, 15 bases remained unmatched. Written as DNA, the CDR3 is TGTGCCAGCAGCGCCCCCGGGACTAGCTCGCGGGAGCAGTACTTC. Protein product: CASSAPGTSSREQYF.

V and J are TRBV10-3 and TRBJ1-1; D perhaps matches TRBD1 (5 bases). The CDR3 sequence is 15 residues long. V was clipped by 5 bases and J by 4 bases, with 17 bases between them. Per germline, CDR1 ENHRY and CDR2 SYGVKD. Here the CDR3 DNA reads TGTGCCATCAGTCCCGGGACGGAGGAGACCACTGAAGCTTTCTTT. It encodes CAISPGTEETTEAFF.

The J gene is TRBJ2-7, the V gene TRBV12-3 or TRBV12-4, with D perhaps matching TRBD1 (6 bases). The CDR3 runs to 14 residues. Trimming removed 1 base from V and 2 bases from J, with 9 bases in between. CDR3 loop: CASSLETGPYEQYF. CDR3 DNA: TGTGCCAGCAGTTTAGAGACAGGCCCCTACGAGCAGTACTTC.

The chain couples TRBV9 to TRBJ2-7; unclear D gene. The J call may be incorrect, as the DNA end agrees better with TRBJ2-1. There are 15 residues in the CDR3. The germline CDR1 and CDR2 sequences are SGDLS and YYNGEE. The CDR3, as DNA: TGTGCCAGCAGCGTAGAGGGAACCCTTAACAATGAGCAGTTCTTC. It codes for CASSVEGTLNNEQFF.

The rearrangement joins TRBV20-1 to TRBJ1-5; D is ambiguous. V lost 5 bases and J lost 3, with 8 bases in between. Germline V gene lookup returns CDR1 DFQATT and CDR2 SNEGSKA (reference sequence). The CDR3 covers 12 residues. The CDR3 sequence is CSAAYYNQPQHF. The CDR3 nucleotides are TGCAGTGCTGCTTATTACAATCAGCCCCAGCATTTT.

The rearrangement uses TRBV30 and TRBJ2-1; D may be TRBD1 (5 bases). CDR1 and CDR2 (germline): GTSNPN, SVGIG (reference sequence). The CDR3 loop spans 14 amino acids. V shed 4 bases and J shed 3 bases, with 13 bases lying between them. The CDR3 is CAWTRPDIYNEQFF. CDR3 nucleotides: TGTGCCTGGACCCGGCCGGACATCTACAATGAGCAGTTCTTC.

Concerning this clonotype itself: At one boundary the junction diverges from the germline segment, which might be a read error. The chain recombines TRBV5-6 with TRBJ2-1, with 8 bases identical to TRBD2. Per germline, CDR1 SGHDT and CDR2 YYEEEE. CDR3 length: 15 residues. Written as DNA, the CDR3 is TGTGCCAGCAGCTTGGGTCTAGCGGGCACCAATGAGCAGCTCTTC. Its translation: CASSLGLAGTNEQLF.

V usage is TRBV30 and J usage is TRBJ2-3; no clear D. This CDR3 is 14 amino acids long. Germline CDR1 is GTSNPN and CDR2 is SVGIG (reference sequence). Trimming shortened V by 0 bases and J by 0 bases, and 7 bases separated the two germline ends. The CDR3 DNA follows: TGTGCCTGGAGTGTAGCATCCAGCACAGATACGCAGTATTTT. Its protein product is CAWSVASSTDTQYF.

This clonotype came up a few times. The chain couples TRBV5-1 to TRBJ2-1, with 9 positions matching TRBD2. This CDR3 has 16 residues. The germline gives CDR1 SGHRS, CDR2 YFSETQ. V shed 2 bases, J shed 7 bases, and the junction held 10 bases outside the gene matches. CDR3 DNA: TGCGCCAGCAGCTTCTTAGCGGGAGCTTCGGAGAATGAGCAGTTCTTC. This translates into CASSFLAGASENEQFF.